The 32 T cell receptor beta chains given below trace back to one sample, sequenced in a study of a mutant IDH1 vaccine in newly diagnosed glioma. The time point was: week 5, during vaccination. All doses held 300 ug of mutant IDH1 20-mer peptide, with topical imiquimod. No antigen has been assigned to these receptors. Method: immunoSEQ multiplex PCR; TCRdb's copy keeps in-frame clones and lacks some. In the table there are about 58,000 clones, around four fifths of which are singletons. This specimen consisted of PBMCs, obtained from a glioma patient whose treatment included an IDH1 peptide vaccine. These TCRs come from a woman aged 45 to 65 with glioma.

This chain links TRBV11-3 with TRBJ1-1; D unresolved. Trimming cost V 5 bases and J 1 base, with 5 bases left between them. Looked up from germline, CDR1 is SGHNT and CDR2 is YENEEA. CDR3 size: 12 residues. The CDR3 is CASSTQNTEAFF. For the CDR3, the DNA is TGTGCCAGCAGCACCCAGAACACTGAAGCTTTCTTT.

This sequence joins TRBV18 and TRBJ1-2, with D perhaps matching TRBD1 (5 bases). Germline CDR1 reads KGHSH; CDR2 reads LQKENI. This CDR3 spans 11 amino acids. V was cut by 5 bases and J by 7 bases, with 8 bases left in between. CDR3 region: CASSAGLGYTF. CDR3 bases: TGTGCCAGCTCAGCAGGGCTTGGCTACACCTTC.

This chain connects TRBV6-6 to TRBJ1-4; tentatively, D is TRBD1 (6 bases). Germline V gives CDR1 MNHNY, CDR2 SVGAGI (reference sequence). The CDR3 loop spans 13 amino acids. V lost 6 bases, J lost 6 bases, and 11 bases lay in between. The CDR3 DNA sequence: TGTGCCAGCAGGGGGGGGCTGTATGAAAAACTGTTTTTT. This sequence encodes CASRGGLYEKLFF.

The chain is built from TRBV6-5 and TRBJ1-2; D gene ambiguous. The CDR3 has 12 residues. The V end was cut by 4 bases, the J end by 3 bases, with 6 bases between. Per germline, CDR1 MNHEY and CDR2 SVGAGI. The CDR3 spells CASSSGHYGYTF. CDR3 nucleotides: TGTGCCAGCAGTTCAGGACACTATGGCTACACCTTC.

The CDR3 nucleotides are TGTGCCAGCAAAACAGGCACGAGAAATTCACCCCTCCACTTT. The encoded protein is CASKTGTRNSPLHF. The chain recombines TRBV28 with TRBJ1-6; D may be TRBD1 (5 bases). CDR3 length equals 14 residues. Germline V gives CDR1 MDHEN, CDR2 SYDVKM. The ends were cut back, 7 bases at V and 7 bases at J, with 14 bases in the middle.

The chain joins TRBV19 to TRBJ2-7; D might be TRBD2 (6 bases). V was trimmed by 5 bases and J by 2 bases, leaving 16 bases between them. Germline assignment: CDR1 LNHDA and CDR2 SQIVND (reference sequence). The CDR3 runs 15 residues. The CDR3 DNA reads TGTGCCAGTAGTGAGGGGACTGGGTTTGCCTACGAGCAGTACTTC. Translated: CASSEGTGFAYEQYF.

The rearrangement joins TRBV13 to TRBJ1-4; D gene ambiguous. Germline loops: CDR1 PRHDT, CDR2 FYEKMQ (reference sequence). Trimming pared 5 bases from V and 5 bases from J, leaving 12 bases between. The CDR3 sequence is 14 residues long. The chain's CDR3 is CASSVSGPNEKLFF. The CDR3 region has the DNA TGTGCCAGCAGCGTCTCCGGGCCCAATGAAAAACTGTTTTTT.

This clone was seen a few times. The chain couples TRBV7-2 to TRBJ1-1; unclear D gene. The germline V gene has CDR1 SGHTA and CDR2 FQGNSA. V lost 6 bases, J lost 2 bases, and 10 bases lay in between. CDR3 length: 13 residues. The CDR3 spells CASSWAGNTEAFF. The CDR3 DNA is TGTGCCAGCAGTTGGGCAGGTAACACTGAAGCTTTCTTT.

V is TRBV6-1 and J is TRBJ1-3; 9 bases are shared with TRBD1. The germline V gene has CDR1 MNHNS and CDR2 SASEGT. The CDR3 runs to 15 residues. Trimming removed 8 bases from V and 4 bases from J; junction bases left unmatched: 9. As DNA, the CDR3 is TGTGCCAGCTTTACGACAGGGGGTGGCGGAAACACCATATATTTT. Amino acids: CASFTTGGGGNTIYF.

The rearrangement links TRBV19 to TRBJ2-2, with no clear D. Germline V gene lookup returns CDR1 LNHDA and CDR2 SQIVND (reference sequence). Trimming removed 4 bases from V and 4 bases from J, with 10 bases in between. The CDR3 has 14 amino acids. The CDR3 loop is CASSRVRTTGELFF. In DNA form, the CDR3 reads TGTGCCAGTAGTAGGGTGCGAACCACCGGGGAGCTGTTTTTT.

CDR3 coding DNA: TGTGCCAGCAGTCAGGCCAACTATGGCTACACCTTC. Protein product: CASSQANYGYTF. The chain links TRBV27 to TRBJ1-2; D is unclear. Trimming cost V 5 bases and J 2 bases, with 6 bases left between them. Germline-derived CDR1 and CDR2 are MNHEY and SMNVEV (reference sequence). The CDR3 covers 12 residues.

This chain links TRBV25-1 with TRBJ2-2; 7 bases match TRBD2. The CDR3 loop spans 13 amino acids. Germline V CDR1 and CDR2: MGHDK, SYGVNS. V trimming: 2 bases; J trimming: 9 bases; junction bases outside the gene matches: 3. The CDR3 protein is CASSEGLERELFF. The CDR3 coding sequence is TGTGCCAGCAGTGAAGGACTAGAGAGGGAGCTGTTTTTT.

Turning to this clone: The sample has other DNA sequences that encode this CDR3 too. The chain couples TRBV5-1 to TRBJ2-7; 8 bases map to TRBD1. After removal of 4 bases from V and 0 bases from J, the junction contained 3 bases not matched to a gene. CDR3 size: 14 residues. CDR1 and CDR2 (germline): SGHRS, YFSETQ. CDR3 coding DNA: TGCGCCAGCAGCAGTGGACAGGGCTCCTACGAGCAGTACTTC. Translating it yields CASSSGQGSYEQYF.

This clone showed up just once. This sequence joins TRBV4-1 and TRBJ1-1; TRBD1 might be the D (5 bases). This CDR3 has 18 amino acids. CDR1 is MGHRA and CDR2 is YSYEKL in the germline V gene. Trimming left V 4 bases short and J 1 base short, with 22 bases between. CDR3 region: CASSPSQILGAGNTEAFF. DNA of the CDR3: TGCGCCAGCAGCCCCTCTCAGATCTTAGGGGCAGGGAACACTGAAGCTTTCTTT.

The rearrangement links TRBV27 to TRBJ1-2; TRBD1 is a possible D gene (5 bases). Germline-derived CDR1 and CDR2 are MNHEY and SMNVEV (reference sequence). The CDR3 loop spans 14 amino acids. With 5 bases removed from V and 6 bases from J, the gap between germline ends came to 16 bases. In DNA form, the CDR3 reads TGTGCCAGCAGTCCCCAGACAGAAGCCCATGGCTACACCTTC. It is translated as CASSPQTEAHGYTF.

V usage is TRBV19 and J usage is TRBJ2-5; TRBD1 matches 7 bases. J gave up 4 bases and V 6 bases, and 5 bases lay outside the gene matches. The CDR3 has 13 amino acids. Germline lookup yields CDR1 LNHDA and CDR2 SQIVND (reference sequence). CDR3 nucleotides: TGTGCCAGTAGCTCACAGGGGCTAGAGACCCAGTACTTC. It translates to CASSSQGLETQYF.

This chain links TRBV9 with TRBJ1-2; 7 bases line up with TRBD1. The CDR3 totals 14 residues. CDR1 is SGDLS, CDR2 YYNGEE, per germline. V shed 3 bases, J shed 8 bases, and the junction held 10 bases outside the gene matches. CDR3 loop: CASSAPRRGEGYTF. The CDR3 DNA reads TGTGCCAGCAGCGCACCCCGCAGGGGGGAAGGCTACACCTTC.

The chain employs TRBV5-5 and TRBJ2-2; either TRBD1 or TRBD2 may fit D (7 bases each). The CDR3 is 18 residues long. The V gene lost 4 bases and the J gene lost 6 bases, with 25 bases spanning the gap. Germline-derived CDR1 and CDR2 are SGHKS and YYEKEE (reference sequence). The CDR3 DNA reads as TGTGCCAGCAGCCCTCAATGGGGGGGGTTCGGGACAGCCGGGGAGCTGTTTTTT. Protein sequence: CASSPQWGGFGTAGELFF.

The chain links TRBV6-1 to TRBJ2-5; possible D gene TRBD1, 5 bases. The DNA end is more similar to TRBJ2-7, so the J call may be wrong. The CDR3 consists of 14 residues. Germline V lookup: CDR1 MNHNS, CDR2 SASEGT. This CDR3 reads CASSPSGHLYEQYF. The CDR3 coding sequence is TGTGCCAGCAGTCCGTCCGGACACCTCTACGAGCAGTACTTC.

The CDR3 loop is CASSGGLAGGASTDTQYF. As DNA, the CDR3 is TGCGCCAGCAGCGGGGGACTAGCGGGGGGTGCTAGCACAGATACGCAGTATTTT. The chain uses TRBV5-1 and TRBJ2-3, with 15 bases identical to TRBD2. The J segment lost 0 bases and the V segment lost 4 bases, leaving 6 bases of the junction unmatched. Germline V CDR1 and CDR2: SGHRS, YFSETQ. The CDR3 spans 18 residues.

The CDR3 sequence is CASSLGQGDEQYF. Written as DNA, the CDR3 is TGTGCCAGTAGTCTCGGACAGGGGGACGAGCAGTACTTC. The V gene is TRBV19, the J gene TRBJ2-7, with 10 positions matching TRBD1. V lost 5 bases, J lost 5 bases, and 3 bases stayed unmatched. The CDR3 has 13 residues. Per the germline V gene, CDR1 is LNHDA and CDR2 is SQIVND (reference sequence).

The chain combines TRBV4-2 with TRBJ2-2; the D gene is possibly TRBD2 (6 bases). In germline, CDR1 is LGHNA, CDR2 YNFKEQ. The ends were cut back, 1 base at V and 4 bases at J, with 7 bases in the middle. The CDR3 extends over 14 amino acids. The chain's CDR3 is CASSQGLVTGELFF. DNA for the CDR3: TGTGCCAGCAGCCAAGGACTAGTCACCGGGGAGCTGTTTTTT.

For the CDR3, the DNA is TGTGCCAGCAGCTTTGCGGGACAGGGGGTATCTGGACGGGCCAAAAACATTCAGTACTTC. It encodes CASSFAGQGVSGRAKNIQYF. The V call is TRBV7-8, the J call TRBJ2-4; 11 bases agree with TRBD1. CDR3 length: 20 amino acids. Germline lookup yields CDR1 SGHVS and CDR2 FQNEAQ. J gave up 1 base and V 3 bases, and 14 bases lay outside the gene matches.

The rearrangement uses TRBV19 and TRBJ1-5; possibly TRBD1 for D (6 bases). The CDR3 totals 14 residues. V lost 4 bases and J lost 2, with 9 bases in between. Per germline, CDR1 LNHDA and CDR2 SQIVND (reference sequence). CDR3 coding DNA: TGTGCCAGTAGTACGGACAGCCGCAATCAGCCCCAGCATTTT. This translates into CASSTDSRNQPQHF. Drawing the rest from reference TRBV19 and TRBJ1-5, the complete variable domain is DGGITQSPKYLFRKEGQNVTLSCEQNLNHDAMYWYRQDPGQGLRLIYYSQIVNDFQKGDIAEGYSVSREKKESFPLTVTSAQKNPTAFYLCASSTDSRNQPQHFGDGTRLSIL.

The chain couples TRBV5-1 to TRBJ1-1, with D perhaps TRBD1 (6 bases). The CDR3 is made up of 15 amino acids. The V gene lost 6 bases and the J gene lost 1 base, with 16 bases spanning the gap. Germline V gene sequence: CDR1 SGHRS, CDR2 YFSETQ. The DNA for the CDR3 is TGCGCCAGCATTAGGGGGACGGGGGAGAACACTGAAGCTTTCTTT. Translating gives CASIRGTGENTEAFF. The full variable domain, its missing parts supplied by reference TRBV5-1 and TRBJ1-1, is KAGVTQTPRYLIKTRGQQVTLSCSPISGHRSVSWYQQTPGQGLQFLFEYFSETQRNKGNFPGRFSGRQFSNSRSEMNVSTLELGDSALYLCASIRGTGENTEAFFGQGTRLTVV.

J is TRBJ1-2 and V is TRBV2; 9 bases line up with TRBD1. This CDR3 comprises 13 residues. Germline V lookup: CDR1 SNHLY, CDR2 FYNNEI. The trim removed 8 bases at V and 2 bases at J, leaving 3 bases unmatched. The CDR3 DNA follows: TGTGCCAGCTCGGGGACAGGGAACTATGGCTACACCTTC. It encodes CASSGTGNYGYTF.

This chain joins TRBV4-1 and TRBJ1-3; unclear D gene. There are 15 residues in the CDR3. Trimming took off 4 bases at V and 0 bases at J, with 10 bases between the two ends. Germline CDR1 reads MGHRA; CDR2 reads YSYEKL. The CDR3 region is CASSRGTLSGNTIYF. CDR3 DNA sequence: TGCGCCAGCAGCCGCGGCACCCTCTCTGGAAACACCATATATTTT.

The chain couples TRBV2 to TRBJ2-7, with D perhaps matching TRBD2 (5 bases). Trimming pared 8 bases from V and 7 bases from J, leaving 21 bases between. The germline CDR1 and CDR2 sequences are SNHLY and FYNNEI. This CDR3 region has 14 residues. The CDR3 reads CASGAGPKTGEQYF. CDR3 bases: TGTGCCAGCGGCGCCGGACCCAAAACGGGGGAGCAGTACTTC.

The table lists this clone with a few counts. The CDR3 loop reads CAWSGLLGGNQPQHF. Written as DNA, the CDR3 is TGTGCCTGGAGTGGATTACTCGGTGGCAATCAGCCCCAGCATTTT. This chain links TRBV30 with TRBJ1-5; D call uncertain. Trimming pared 1 base from V and 2 bases from J, leaving 12 bases between. Germline V CDR1 and CDR2: GTSNPN, SVGIG (reference sequence). The CDR3 covers 15 residues. Combining the CDR3 with reference TRBV30 and TRBJ1-5 gives the whole variable domain SQTIHQWPATLVQPVGSPLSLECTVEGTSNPNLYWYRQAAGRGLQLLFYSVGIGQISSEVPQNLSASRPQDRQFILSSKKLLLSDSGFYLCAWSGLLGGNQPQHFGDGTRLSIL.

The chain carries TRBV5-5 and TRBJ2-5, with 13 nucleotides matching TRBD2. CDR1 and CDR2 from the germline V gene are SGHKS and YYEKEE (reference sequence). The CDR3 totals 16 residues. J was trimmed by 7 bases and V by 0 bases; bases with no gene match: 6. CDR3 region: CASSLEGLAGVVTQYF. The CDR3 DNA reads as TGTGCCAGCAGCTTGGAAGGACTAGCGGGGGTGGTGACCCAGTACTTC.

This sequence joins TRBV9 and TRBJ2-6; D remains unclear. Trimming pared 4 bases from V and 0 bases from J, leaving 8 bases between. The germline V gene encodes CDR1 SGDLS and CDR2 YYNGEE. The CDR3 covers 15 residues. The CDR3 protein is CASSSTLSGANVLTF. CDR3 nucleotides: TGTGCCAGCAGCTCGACGCTCTCTGGGGCCAACGTCCTGACTTTC.

V gene TRBV5-1 combines with J gene TRBJ2-3, with 8 bases that match TRBD1. The CDR3 is 15 residues long. CDR1 SGHRS and CDR2 YFSETQ come from the germline V gene. V shed 2 bases and J 4 bases; nucleotides not matched to a gene: 6. CDR3 nucleotides: TGCGCCAGCAGCTTAAGGGCAGGGGGCCCAGATACGCAGTATTTT. It yields the protein CASSLRAGGPDTQYF.